These 26 T cell receptor beta chains were all obtained from the same sample, sequenced in a study of blood T cell repertoires in COVID-19. Using immunoSEQ multiplex PCR, the repertoire was profiled, and TCRdb retains in-frame clones only, with some absent. Among fewer than 150,000 clones listed, about 80% were seen once. Sample: PBMCs or T cells enriched from blood (not recorded which). These receptor sequences come from a woman under 30 who had been exposed to COVID-19.

CDR3 bases: TGTGCCAGCAGTTACTCCAACTTTCCTAATCAGCCCCAGCATTTT. Its protein is CASSYSNFPNQPQHF. J is TRBJ1-5 and V is TRBV6-2 or TRBV6-3; D is undetermined. The CDR3 runs to 15 residues. Deletions cut 0 bases from V and 4 bases from J, with 10 bases between. The germline V gene has CDR1 MNHEY and CDR2 SVGEGT.

This clone appeared once. The CDR3 DNA follows: TGTGCCAGCAGACCAGGGGTAACTAACTATGGCTACACCTTC. Its protein is CASRPGVTNYGYTF. V is TRBV11-2 and J is TRBJ1-2; perhaps TRBD1 as D (6 bases). Trimming took 6 bases from V and 0 from J, leaving 11 bases between them. Germline CDR1 is SGHAT and CDR2 is FQNNGV. The CDR3 contains 14 residues.

The chain uses TRBV11-3 and TRBJ2-3, with D possibly being TRBD2 (5 bases). The CDR3 has 16 residues. Trimming pared 0 bases from V and 4 bases from J, leaving 14 bases between. Germline lookup yields CDR1 SGHNT and CDR2 YENEEA. This CDR3 reads CASSLERDADADTQYF. In nucleotides, the CDR3 is TGTGCCAGCAGCTTAGAGAGGGATGCAGACGCAGATACGCAGTATTTT.

V usage is TRBV4-2 and J usage is TRBJ2-7, with D maybe TRBD2 (6 bases). Trimming took 3 bases from V and 3 from J, leaving 15 bases between them. The CDR3 runs 15 residues. Per germline, CDR1 LGHNA and CDR2 YNFKEQ. The CDR3 here is CASSQPGTDYYEQYF. The CDR3, as DNA: TGTGCCAGCAGCCAGCCCGGGACGGACTACTACGAGCAGTACTTC.

The rearrangement uses TRBV2 and TRBJ2-3; 12 bases agree with TRBD2. Trimming removed 5 bases from V and 7 bases from J; junction bases left unmatched: 7. The CDR3 is 15 amino acids. Germline V gives CDR1 SNHLY, CDR2 FYNNEI. DNA of the CDR3: TGTGCCAGCAGTCAGCTAGCGGGAGGGTGGAATACGCAGTATTTT. Translated: CASSQLAGGWNTQYF.

The chain joins TRBV4-1 to TRBJ1-1, with TRBD1 matching 7 bases. Per the germline V gene, CDR1 is MGHRA and CDR2 is YSYEKL. The CDR3 runs 16 residues. The V gene end was trimmed by 4 bases and the J gene end by 2 bases; junction bases not matched to a gene: 10. The CDR3 bases are TGCGCCAGCAGCCCCCCGGGACAGAGGATAAACACTGAAGCTTTCTTT. Translating gives CASSPPGQRINTEAFF.

V is TRBV6-1 and J is TRBJ1-1; no firm D call. CDR1 is MNHNS and CDR2 is SASEGT in the germline V gene. The CDR3 runs to 12 residues. V was trimmed by 1 base and J by 11 bases, leaving 11 bases between them. The CDR3 protein is CASSEGGFGAFF. CDR3 DNA sequence: TGTGCCAGCAGTGAAGGCGGATTTGGCGCTTTCTTT.

This clone was recorded only once. The chain combines TRBV15 with TRBJ2-7, with 7 bases lining up with TRBD2. V was clipped by 0 bases and J by 6 bases; unmatched bases: 5. The germline CDR1 and CDR2 sequences are LNHNV and YYDKDF (reference sequence). This CDR3 region has 14 residues. In nucleotides, the CDR3 is TGTGCCACCAGCAGAGATAAAGCTAGCGGCGAGCAGTACTTC. Its translation: CATSRDKASGEQYF.

The gene calls are TRBV15 and TRBJ2-1, with 9 nucleotides matching TRBD2. Germline V gene data show CDR1 as LNHNV and CDR2 as YYDKDF (reference sequence). With V trimmed by 1 base and J by 4 bases, 8 bases remained unmatched. CDR3 length equals 17 residues. The CDR3 bases are TGTGCCACCAGCAGAGTCTCGGCGGGAGGGCGATACAATGAGCAGTTCTTC. Amino acid sequence: CATSRVSAGGRYNEQFF.

V and J are TRBV7-9 and TRBJ2-2; 7 bases line up with TRBD1. Trimming cost V 7 bases and J 4 bases; bases outside gene matches: 3. Germline V CDR1 and CDR2: SEHNR, FQNEAQ (reference sequence). The CDR3 sequence is 13 residues long. Here the CDR3 DNA reads TGTGCCAGCAAACGACAGGGCACCGGGGAGCTGTTTTTT. Translating gives CASKRQGTGELFF. Supplemented by reference TRBV7-9 and TRBJ2-2, the full variable domain reads DTGVSQNPRHKITKRGQNVTFRCDPISEHNRLYWYRQTLGQGPEFLTYFQNEAQLEKSRLLSDRFSAERPKGSFSTLEIQRTEQGDSAMYLCASKRQGTGELFFGEGSRLTVL.

The chain employs TRBV25-1 and TRBJ2-2, with TRBD1 identical over 8 bases. The CDR3 runs to 17 residues. The germline gives CDR1 MGHDK, CDR2 SYGVNS. Losses at the gene ends were 0 bases for V and 2 bases for J; bases not matched to a gene: 5. CDR3 DNA sequence: TGTGCCAGCAGTGAATACACCGGGACAGGAAACACCGGGGAGCTGTTTTTT. Translation: CASSEYTGTGNTGELFF.

The DNA of the CDR3 is TGTGCCAGTACTCCAGGGGAACGCCCGGAAAATGAAAAACTGTTTTTT. It codes for CASTPGERPENEKLFF. V usage is TRBV19 and J usage is TRBJ1-4; TRBD1 is a possible D gene (6 bases). This CDR3 comprises 16 residues. Germline values: CDR1 LNHDA, CDR2 SQIVND (reference sequence). Trimming left V 7 bases short and J 5 bases short, with 20 bases between.

As regards this clone: Other DNA sequences in the same sample also yield this CDR3. V gene TRBV3-1 (or the pseudogene TRBV3-2) combines with J gene TRBJ1-2; no clear D. The CDR3 runs to 12 residues. Germline V gene data show CDR1 as LGHDT and CDR2 as YNNKEL (reference sequence). V was trimmed by 0 bases and J by 7 bases, leaving 6 bases between them. The CDR3 loop reads CASSQDPGGYTF. Here the CDR3 DNA reads TGTGCCAGCAGCCAAGATCCGGGTGGCTACACCTTC.

The CDR3: CASSLSLAGTAYEQYF. The CDR3 DNA reads as TGCGCCAGCAGCTTGAGTTTGGCGGGAACCGCCTACGAGCAGTACTTC. The V and J genes are TRBV5-1 and TRBJ2-7, with D tentatively TRBD2 (6 bases). V lost 1 base and J 2 bases, leaving 16 bases between the germline ends. Germline loops: CDR1 SGHRS, CDR2 YFSETQ. The CDR3 has 16 amino acids.

The chain recombines TRBV6-5 with TRBJ2-7; weak D call: TRBD1 (5 bases). The CDR3 spans 13 residues. The ends were cut back, 5 bases at V and 3 bases at J, with 11 bases in the middle. Germline CDR1 MNHEY, CDR2 SVGAGI. The DNA for the CDR3 is TGTGCCAGCAGTCAGACAGTGGGCTACGAGCAGTACTTC. Residues: CASSQTVGYEQYF.

The chain has TRBV7-7 and TRBJ2-5; TRBD2 agrees at 11 bases. The CDR3 has 15 residues. Germline CDR1 is SSHAT and CDR2 is FNYEAQ (reference sequence). V was pared by 3 bases and J by 4 bases, with 4 bases of the junction left unmatched. Here the CDR3 reads CASSLLLAGGETQYF. The CDR3 nucleotides are TGTGCCAGCAGCTTGTTGCTAGCGGGAGGAGAGACCCAGTACTTC. Full variable domain (remainder filled in from reference TRBV7-7 and TRBJ2-5): GAGVSQSPRYKVTKRGQDVTLRCDPISSHATLYWYQQALGQGPEFLTYFNYEAQPDKSGLPSDRFSAERPEGSISTLTIQRTEQRDSAMYRCASSLLLAGGETQYFGPGTRLLVL.

CDR3 nucleotide sequence: TGTGCCAGCACCCAGCGACAGGGGTATGGCTACACCTTC. This translates into CASTQRQGYGYTF. This sequence joins TRBV6-5 and TRBJ1-2, with 8 bases matching TRBD1. V gave up 7 bases and J gave up 5 bases; unmatched junction bases: 6. In germline, CDR1 is MNHEY, CDR2 SVGAGI. The CDR3 totals 13 residues.

The chain links TRBV7-9 to TRBJ2-1; a possible D gene is TRBD1 (5 bases). Germline values: CDR1 SEHNR, CDR2 FQNEAQ (reference sequence). CDR3 size: 12 residues. Trimming pared 4 bases from V and 8 bases from J, leaving 9 bases between. CDR3 coding DNA: TGTGCCAGCAGCTCAGGGTATCATGAGCAGTTCTTC. Its translation is CASSSGYHEQFF.

The V and J genes are TRBV28 and TRBJ1-1; D ambiguous. This CDR3 has 14 amino acids. Germline values: CDR1 MDHEN, CDR2 SYDVKM. With 5 bases removed from V and 1 base from J, the gap between germline ends came to 11 bases. The CDR3: CASSPGGPNTEAFF. The CDR3 coding sequence is TGTGCCAGCAGTCCAGGAGGCCCGAACACTGAAGCTTTCTTT.

This clone appeared many times. The chain couples TRBV7-9 to TRBJ2-1; D is ambiguous. Germline-derived CDR1 and CDR2 are SEHNR and FQNEAQ (reference sequence). The ends were cut back, 3 bases at V and 0 bases at J, with 6 bases in the middle. The CDR3 loop spans 14 amino acids. The CDR3 loop is CASSLTSSYNEQFF. The CDR3 DNA reads TGTGCCAGCAGCTTGACAAGCTCCTACAATGAGCAGTTCTTC.

The chain employs TRBV27 and TRBJ1-2; TRBD1 is a possible D gene (5 bases). The CDR3 sequence is 15 residues long. Trimming took 2 bases from V and 6 from J, leaving 16 bases between them. Germline V lookup: CDR1 MNHEY, CDR2 SMNVEV (reference sequence). CDR3 coding DNA: TGTGCCAGCAGTTTAGCTTTGGGACTGCTCCATGGCTACACCTTC. This sequence encodes CASSLALGLLHGYTF.

V is TRBV7-2 and J is TRBJ2-7; 7 bases map to TRBD2. Trimming removed 5 bases from V and 6 bases from J; junction bases left unmatched: 10. This CDR3 has 14 residues. Germline V gene sequence: CDR1 SGHTA, CDR2 FQGNSA. CDR3: CASSLSGWAAEQYF. The CDR3 coding sequence is TGTGCCAGCAGCCTTAGCGGGTGGGCGGCCGAGCAGTACTTC.

The chain has TRBV28 and TRBJ2-5, with D perhaps TRBD2 (6 bases). Germline-derived CDR1 and CDR2 are MDHEN and SYDVKM. V was clipped by 7 bases and J by 5 bases, with 14 bases between them. The CDR3 runs 13 residues. This CDR3 is CASNGGAIETQYF. The CDR3 bases are TGTGCCAGCAACGGGGGAGCGATTGAGACCCAGTACTTC.

The chain uses TRBV27 and TRBJ1-2; 11 bases match TRBD1. The trim removed 6 bases at V and 5 bases at J, leaving 8 bases unmatched. Per the germline V gene, CDR1 is MNHEY and CDR2 is SMNVEV (reference sequence). This CDR3 has 15 residues. Here the CDR3 DNA reads TGTGCCAGCAGCCTCGTCGGGACAGGGGGATATGGCTACACCTTC. It codes for CASSLVGTGGYGYTF.

V and J are TRBV30 and TRBJ2-1; 9 bases map to TRBD1. The length of the CDR3 is 14 residues. V lost 3 bases and J lost 1; bases outside the gene matches: 1. Germline CDR1 and CDR2: GTSNPN and SVGIG (reference sequence). The CDR3 loop reads CAWRDRGSYNEQFF. CDR3 sequence (DNA): TGTGCCTGGAGGGACAGGGGATCCTACAATGAGCAGTTCTTC.

This rearrangement joins TRBV7-3 to TRBJ2-3; 14 bases are a match to TRBD2. The V segment lost 1 base and the J segment 0 bases; nucleotides outside the gene matches: 18. This CDR3 contains 23 residues. Germline lookup yields CDR1 SGHTA and CDR2 FQGTGA. Written as DNA, the CDR3 is TGTGCCAGCAGCTTAAATCCGGGACTAGCGGGAGTAGGGGAGGGGGCTAGCACAGATACGCAGTATTTT. This gives the protein CASSLNPGLAGVGEGASTDTQYF.